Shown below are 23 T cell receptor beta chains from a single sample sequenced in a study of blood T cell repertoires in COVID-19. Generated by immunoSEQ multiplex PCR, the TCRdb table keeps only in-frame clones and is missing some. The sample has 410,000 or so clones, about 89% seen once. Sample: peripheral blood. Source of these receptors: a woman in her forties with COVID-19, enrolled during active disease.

CDR3 coding DNA: TGTGCCAGCAGCTCACGGGGAGGAACTGAAGCTTTCTTT. Protein sequence: CASSSRGGTEAFF. The gene calls are TRBV6-6 and TRBJ1-1; D gene unclear. Germline V lookup: CDR1 MNHNY, CDR2 SVGAGI (reference sequence). This CDR3 is built from 13 residues. Trimming removed 6 bases from V and 5 bases from J, with 13 bases in between.

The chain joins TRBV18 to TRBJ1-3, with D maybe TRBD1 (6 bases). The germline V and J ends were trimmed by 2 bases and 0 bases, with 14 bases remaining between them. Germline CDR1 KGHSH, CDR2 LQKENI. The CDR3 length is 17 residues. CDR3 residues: CASSPYQGSSSGNTIYF. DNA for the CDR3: TGTGCCAGCTCACCATATCAGGGGTCTTCCTCTGGAAACACCATATATTTT.

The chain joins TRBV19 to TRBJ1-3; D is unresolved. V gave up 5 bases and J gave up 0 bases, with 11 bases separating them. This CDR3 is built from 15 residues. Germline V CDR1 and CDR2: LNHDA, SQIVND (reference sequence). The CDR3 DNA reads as TGTGCCAGTAGTCCTTCAGTGGCCTCTGGAAACACCATATATTTT. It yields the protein CASSPSVASGNTIYF. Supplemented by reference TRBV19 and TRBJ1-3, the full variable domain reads DGGITQSPKYLFRKEGQNVTLSCEQNLNHDAMYWYRQDPGQGLRLIYYSQIVNDFQKGDIAEGYSVSREKKESFPLTVTSAQKNPTAFYLCASSPSVASGNTIYFGEGSWLTVV.

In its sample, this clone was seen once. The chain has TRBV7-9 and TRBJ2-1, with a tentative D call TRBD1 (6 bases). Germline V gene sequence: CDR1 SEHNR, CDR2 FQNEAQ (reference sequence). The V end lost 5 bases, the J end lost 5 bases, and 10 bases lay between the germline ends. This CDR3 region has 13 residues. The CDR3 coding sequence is TGTGCCAGCAGCCAGGACAGTGACAATGAGCAGTTCTTC. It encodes CASSQDSDNEQFF.

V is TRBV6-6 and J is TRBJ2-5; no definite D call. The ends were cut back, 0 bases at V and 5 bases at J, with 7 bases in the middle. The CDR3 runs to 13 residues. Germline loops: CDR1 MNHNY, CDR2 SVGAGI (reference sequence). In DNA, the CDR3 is TGTGCCAGCAGTTACTCGTATTCGGAGACCCAGTACTTC. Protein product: CASSYSYSETQYF.

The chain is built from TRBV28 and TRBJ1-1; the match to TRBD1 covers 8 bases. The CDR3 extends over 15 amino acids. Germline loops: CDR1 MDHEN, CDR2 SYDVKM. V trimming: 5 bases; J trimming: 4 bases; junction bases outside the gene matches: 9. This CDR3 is CASSPQDREVTEAFF. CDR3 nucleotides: TGTGCCAGCAGTCCCCAGGACAGGGAAGTCACTGAAGCTTTCTTT.

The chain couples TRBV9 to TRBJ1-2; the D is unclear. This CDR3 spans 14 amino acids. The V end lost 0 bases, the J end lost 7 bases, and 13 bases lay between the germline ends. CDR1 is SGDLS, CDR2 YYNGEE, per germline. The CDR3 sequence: CASSVGKGSIGYTF. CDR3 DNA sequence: TGTGCCAGCAGCGTAGGAAAAGGGAGTATTGGCTACACCTTC.

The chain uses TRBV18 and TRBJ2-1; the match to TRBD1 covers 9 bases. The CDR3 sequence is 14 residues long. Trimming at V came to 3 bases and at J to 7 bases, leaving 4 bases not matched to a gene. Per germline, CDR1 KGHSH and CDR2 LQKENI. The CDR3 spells CASSPRTGENEQFF. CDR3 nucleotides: TGTGCCAGCTCACCTCGGACAGGGGAGAATGAGCAGTTCTTC.

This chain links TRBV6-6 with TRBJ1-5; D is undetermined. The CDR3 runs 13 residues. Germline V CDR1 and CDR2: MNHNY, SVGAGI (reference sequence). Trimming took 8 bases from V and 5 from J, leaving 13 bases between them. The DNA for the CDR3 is TGTGCCAGCCAACTCACCGTTTATCAGCCCCAGCATTTT. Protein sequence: CASQLTVYQPQHF.

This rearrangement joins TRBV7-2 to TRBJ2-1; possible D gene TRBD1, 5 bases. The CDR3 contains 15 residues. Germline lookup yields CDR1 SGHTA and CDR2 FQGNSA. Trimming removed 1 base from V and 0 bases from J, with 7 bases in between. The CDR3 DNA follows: TGTGCCAGCAGCTTAGTAGGGGTCTCCTACAATGAGCAGTTCTTC. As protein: CASSLVGVSYNEQFF. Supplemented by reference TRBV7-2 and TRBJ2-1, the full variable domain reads GAGVSQSPSNKVTEKGKDVELRCDPISGHTALYWYRQSLGQGLEFLIYFQGNSAPDKSGLPSDRFSAERTGGSVSTLTIQRTQQEDSAVYLCASSLVGVSYNEQFFGPGTRLTVL.

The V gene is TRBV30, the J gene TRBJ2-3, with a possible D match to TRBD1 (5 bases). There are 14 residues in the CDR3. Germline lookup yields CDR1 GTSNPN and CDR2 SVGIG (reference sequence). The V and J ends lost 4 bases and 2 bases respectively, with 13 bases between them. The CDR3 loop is CAWMQGGPTDTQYF. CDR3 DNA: TGTGCCTGGATGCAGGGCGGTCCCACAGATACGCAGTATTTT.

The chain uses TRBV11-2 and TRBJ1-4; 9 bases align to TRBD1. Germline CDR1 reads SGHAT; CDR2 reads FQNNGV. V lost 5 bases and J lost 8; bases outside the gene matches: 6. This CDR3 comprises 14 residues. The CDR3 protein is CASSATGGPEKLFF. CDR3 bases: TGTGCCAGCAGCGCAACAGGGGGCCCAGAAAAACTGTTTTTT.

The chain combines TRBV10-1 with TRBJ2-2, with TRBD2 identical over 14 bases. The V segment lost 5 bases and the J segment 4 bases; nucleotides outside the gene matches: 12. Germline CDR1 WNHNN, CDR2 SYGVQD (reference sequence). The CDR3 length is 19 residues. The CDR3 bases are TGCGCCAGCAGTCAGACTTCAGGGACTAGCGGGAGTTTCACCGGGGAGCTGTTTTTT. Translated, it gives CASSQTSGTSGSFTGELFF.

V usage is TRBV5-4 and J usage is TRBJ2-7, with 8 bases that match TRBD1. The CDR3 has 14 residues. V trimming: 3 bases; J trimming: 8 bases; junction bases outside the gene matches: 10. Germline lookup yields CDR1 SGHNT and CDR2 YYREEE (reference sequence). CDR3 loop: CASSSEVQGAKQYF. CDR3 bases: TGTGCCAGCAGCTCCGAAGTGCAGGGGGCCAAGCAGTACTTC. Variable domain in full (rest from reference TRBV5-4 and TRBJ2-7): ETGVTQSPTHLIKTRGQQVTLRCSSQSGHNTVSWYQQALGQGPQFIFQYYREEENGRGNFPPRFSGLQFPNYSSELNVNALELDDSALYLCASSSEVQGAKQYFGPGTRLTVT.

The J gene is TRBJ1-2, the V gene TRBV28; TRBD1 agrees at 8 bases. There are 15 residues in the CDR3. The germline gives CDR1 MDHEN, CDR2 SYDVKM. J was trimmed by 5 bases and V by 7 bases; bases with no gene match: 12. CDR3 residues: CASKSGQGVWYGYTF. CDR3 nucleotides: TGTGCCAGCAAATCCGGACAGGGTGTATGGTATGGCTACACCTTC.

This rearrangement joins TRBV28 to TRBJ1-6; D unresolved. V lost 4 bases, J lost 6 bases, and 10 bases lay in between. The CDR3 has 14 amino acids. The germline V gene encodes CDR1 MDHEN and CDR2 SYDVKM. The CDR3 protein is CASSSLTTNSPLHF. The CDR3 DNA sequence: TGTGCCAGCAGTTCATTGACAACTAATTCACCCCTCCACTTT. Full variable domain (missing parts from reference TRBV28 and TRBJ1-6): DVKVTQSSRYLVKRTGEKVFLECVQDMDHENMFWYRQDPGLGLRLIYFSYDVKMKEKGDIPEGYSVSREKKERFSLILESASTNQTSMYLCASSSLTTNSPLHFGNGTRLTVT.

CDR3 DNA: TGCGCCAGCAGCCAAGGGCAGGGGGTAGAAAATGAGCAGTTCTTC. Encoded protein: CASSQGQGVENEQFF. The rearrangement uses TRBV4-3 and TRBJ2-1; 7 bases fit TRBD1. The CDR3 totals 15 residues. Germline trimming cut 1 base from V and 7 bases from J; bases unmatched to any gene: 7. The germline V gene has CDR1 LGHNA and CDR2 YSLEER.

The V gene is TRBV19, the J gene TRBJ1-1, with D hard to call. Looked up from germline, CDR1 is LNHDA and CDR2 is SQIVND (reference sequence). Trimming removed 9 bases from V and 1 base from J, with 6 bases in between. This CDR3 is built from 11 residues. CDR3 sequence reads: CASQSNTEAFF. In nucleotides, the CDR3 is TGTGCCAGCCAATCGAACACTGAAGCTTTCTTT.

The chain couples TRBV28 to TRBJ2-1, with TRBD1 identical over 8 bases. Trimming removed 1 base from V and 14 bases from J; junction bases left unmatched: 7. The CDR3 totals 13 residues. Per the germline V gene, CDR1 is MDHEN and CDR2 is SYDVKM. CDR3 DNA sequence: TGTGCCAGCAGTTTATTCCCCGGACAGGGAAAGTTCTTC. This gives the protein CASSLFPGQGKFF.

The CDR3 DNA reads TGTGCCAGCATGGACAGGGGAGCCTACGAGCAGTACTTC. It encodes CASMDRGAYEQYF. V usage is TRBV25-1 and J usage is TRBJ2-7, with 9 bases that match TRBD1. The germline CDR1 and CDR2 sequences are MGHDK and SYGVNS. This CDR3 has 13 amino acids. With 7 bases clipped from V and 2 bases from J, the junction kept 3 bases outside the gene matches.

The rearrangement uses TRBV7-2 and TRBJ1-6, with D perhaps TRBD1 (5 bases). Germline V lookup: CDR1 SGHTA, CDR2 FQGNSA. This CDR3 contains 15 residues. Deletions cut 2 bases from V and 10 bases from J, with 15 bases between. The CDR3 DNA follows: TGTGCCAGCAGCTTACTCGGGACTGGTGGATCACCCCTCCACTTT. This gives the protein CASSLLGTGGSPLHF.

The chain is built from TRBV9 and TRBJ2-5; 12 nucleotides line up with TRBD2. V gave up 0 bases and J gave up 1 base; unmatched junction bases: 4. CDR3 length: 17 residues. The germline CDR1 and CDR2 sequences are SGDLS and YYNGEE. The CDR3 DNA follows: TGTGCCAGCAGCGTAGGAGGACTAGCGGGAACCCAAGAGACCCAGTACTTC. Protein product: CASSVGGLAGTQETQYF.

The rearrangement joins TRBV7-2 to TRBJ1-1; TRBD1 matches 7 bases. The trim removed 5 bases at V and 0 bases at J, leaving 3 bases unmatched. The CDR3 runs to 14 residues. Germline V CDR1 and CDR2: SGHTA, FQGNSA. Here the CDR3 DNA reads TGTGCCAGCAGCCCTGGGACAGTGAACACTGAAGCTTTCTTT. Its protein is CASSPGTVNTEAFF.